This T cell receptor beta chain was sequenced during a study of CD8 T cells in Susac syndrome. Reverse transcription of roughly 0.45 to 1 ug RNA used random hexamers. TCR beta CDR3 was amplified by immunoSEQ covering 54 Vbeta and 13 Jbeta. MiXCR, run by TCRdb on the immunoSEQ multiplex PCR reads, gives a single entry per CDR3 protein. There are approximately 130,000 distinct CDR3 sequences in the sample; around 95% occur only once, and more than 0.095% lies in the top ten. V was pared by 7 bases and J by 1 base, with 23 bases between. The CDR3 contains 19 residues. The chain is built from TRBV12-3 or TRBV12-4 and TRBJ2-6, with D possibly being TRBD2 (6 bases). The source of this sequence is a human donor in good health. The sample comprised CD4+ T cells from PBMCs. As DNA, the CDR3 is TGTGCCAGCATCCCCTCACCCGGGGGTGGGCCTTCTGGGGCCAACGTCCTGACTTTC. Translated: CASIPSPGGGPSGANVLTF.